These T cell receptor beta chains were read from a single sample in a study of T cell responses to AZD1222 COVID-19 vaccine. The data were produced by immunoSEQ multiplex PCR, yet TCRdb's version contains in-frame clones alone and is incomplete. The data contain under 140,000 clones, around 90% of them singletons. The sequences come from peripheral blood, collected 28 days after the second AZD1222 dose. The receptors shown here come from an adult who received the AZD1222 COVID-19 vaccine. The conserved cysteine and the conserved F or W are not part of the CDR3 here. D genes are given only for firm matches.

NA | TRBJ1-2 | TRBV11-2 | ASSAQGRYGYT
NA | TRBJ1-6 | TRBV12-5 | ASGATGSSYNSPLH
TRBD1 | TRBJ1-4 | TRBV7-9 | ASSLLRTGASANEKLF
NA | TRBJ1-2 | TRBV4-2 | ASSLQPDYGYT
TRBD1 | TRBJ1-5 | TRBV7-9 | ASSDRDQPQH
NA | TRBJ2-7 | TRBV7-8 | ASSPEKFYEQY
NA | TRBJ2-3 | TRBV10-3 | AISEPPLTDTQY
NA | TRBJ1-1 | TRBV10-3 | AISGDGANTEAF
TRBD1 | TRBJ2-2 | TRBV5-1 | ASKAGQGITGELF
NA | TRBJ2-7 | TRBV3-1/TRBV3-2 | ASSQGNKHEQY
TRBD1 | TRBJ2-7 | TRBV6-5 | ASRQTGTGSYEQY
NA | TRBJ1-6 | TRBV5-6 | ASSSLAGIYNSPLH
NA | TRBJ1-2 | TRBV25-1 | ASSEFYGYT
NA | TRBJ1-1 | TRBV5-4 | ASSLGLVAGGTEAF
NA | TRBJ1-2 | TRBV12-3/TRBV12-4 | ASSRDDYGYT
NA | TRBJ1-5 | TRBV7-2 | ASSFKGSGQPQH
NA | TRBJ1-2 | TRBV21-1 | ASSKLGGNGYT
NA | TRBJ2-1 | TRBV11-2 | ASSPRQAPYNEQF
TRBD2 | TRBJ2-7 | TRBV19 | ASSPGGGDEQY
NA | TRBJ1-5 | TRBV11-2 | ASSTQGDQPQH
TRBD1 | TRBJ1-1 | TRBV3-1/TRBV3-2 | ASSQPTGGKTEAF
TRBD1 | NA | TRBV3-1/TRBV3-2 | ASQGTGSINEQF
TRBD2 | TRBJ2-1 | TRBV7-6 | ASSLELAGAYNEQF
NA | TRBJ2-2 | TRBV13 | ASSLGYRVNTGELF
NA | TRBJ2-7 | TRBV19 | ASSTGQLDEQY
NA | TRBJ2-5 | TRBV7-8 | ASSLGRQQETQY
NA | TRBJ2-3 | TRBV24-1 | APPATQY
TRBD1 | TRBJ2-7 | TRBV5-6 | ASSLVVSGTVSYEQY
NA | TRBJ1-2 | TRBV19 | ASRRGDLVGGYT
TRBD2 | TRBJ2-7 | TRBV11-2 | ASTTPTSGGYEQY
NA | TRBJ2-1 | TRBV6-5 | ASTRRGLGYNEQF
NA | TRBJ2-3 | TRBV28 | ATDIGARDTQY
NA | TRBJ1-1 | TRBV18 | ASSLDYTEAF
NA | TRBJ2-3 | TRBV24-1 | ATSDYRGSSLREGTDTQY
NA | TRBJ1-1 | TRBV7-9 | ASSLVEGGLLGTEAF
NA | TRBJ2-2 | TRBV24-1 | ATSDPSRSATGELF
NA | TRBJ2-3 | TRBV6-5 | ASSPPSADTQY
NA | TRBJ2-5 | TRBV6-2/TRBV6-3 | ASSPTPLGETQY
NA | TRBJ1-6 | TRBV5-1 | ASSLDRVGVNSPLH
TRBD1 | TRBJ2-6 | TRBV15 | ATSRGRTGLRANVLT
TRBD1 | TRBJ2-7 | TRBV5-4 | ASSDRQGAGYEQY
TRBD1 | TRBJ2-2 | TRBV29-1 | SVPFGTGGTGELF
NA | TRBJ2-3 | TRBV4-2 | ASSLLLGTDTQY
NA | TRBJ1-1 | TRBV19 | ASRDTAFTEAF
NA | TRBJ2-5 | TRBV29-1 | SVALQETQY
NA | TRBJ1-5 | TRBV19 | ASSKDRPSNQPQH
TRBD2 | TRBJ2-7 | TRBV10-3 | AISESASGGPLAYYEQY
NA | TRBJ2-7 | TRBV6-1 | ASSETRSDYEQY
TRBD1 | TRBJ1-2 | TRBV28 | ASSSGTDIYGYT
TRBD1 | TRBJ2-5 | TRBV6-5 | ASSYATGVQETQY
TRBD2 | TRBJ2-5 | TRBV18 | ASSPETSGETQY
NA | TRBJ1-1 | TRBV7-2 | ASSLMPPNTEAF
TRBD1 | TRBJ1-4 | TRBV5-1 | ASSLAGQWGEKLF
NA | TRBJ1-1 | TRBV7-8 | ASSLASSGAPTEAF
NA | TRBJ1-1 | TRBV7-2 | ASSFNPLNTEAF
TRBD2 | TRBJ2-2 | TRBV6-4 | ASSELAGGTGELF
TRBD1 | TRBJ2-3 | TRBV5-1 | ASRAGTGVTGDTQY
NA | TRBJ1-1 | TRBV4-1 | ASSQDRGGLEAF
NA | TRBJ2-7 | TRBV7-8 | ASSLNSYEQY